The 9 T cell receptor beta chains given below trace back to one sample, sequenced in a study of identical twins. A single record per CDR3 protein comes from TCRdb applying MiXCR to the 5' RACE reads. Among hundreds of thousands of distinct CDR3 sequences listed, 7.5% were seen once. The same data also contributed to another study, on yellow fever vaccine responses in identical twins.

Specimen: memory (CD45RO+) T cells sorted from blood. The receptor source for this set is a woman aged 18-30 years in good health.

The sample holds many counts of this clonotype. The chain employs TRBV12-3 or TRBV12-4 and TRBJ1-1; D is undetermined. Deletions cut 2 bases from V and 11 bases from J, with 12 bases between. CDR3 length equals 12 residues. The CDR3 coding sequence is TGTGCCAGCAGTTTAATGGGCCCTACGGCTTTCTTT. Residues: CASSLMGPTAFF.

The chain employs TRBV7-2 and TRBJ2-7, with a tentative D call TRBD1 (5 bases). CDR1 and CDR2 (germline): SGHTA, FQGNSA. The CDR3 spans 14 residues. With 1 base removed from V and 5 bases from J, the gap between germline ends came to 12 bases. CDR3 coding DNA: TGTGCCAGCAGCTTAGTAAGGGCAGGGAACGAGCAGTACTTC. This codes for CASSLVRAGNEQYF.

This clonotype has ten or more counts. This chain connects TRBV10-3 to TRBJ1-1, with 9 bases identical to TRBD1. V was clipped by 6 bases and J by 8 bases; unmatched bases: 7. This CDR3 has 13 residues. The germline V gene encodes CDR1 ENHRY and CDR2 SYGVKD. The CDR3 loop reads CAIRGSQGAEAFF. The DNA of the CDR3 is TGTGCCATCAGAGGGTCACAGGGGGCAGAAGCTTTCTTT.

J is TRBJ1-2 and V is TRBV5-1; D perhaps matches TRBD1 (6 bases). V was shortened by 4 bases and J by 14 bases, with 15 bases between the two germline ends. Germline CDR1 SGHRS, CDR2 YFSETQ. The CDR3 extends over 11 amino acids. CDR3 in DNA: TGCGCCAGCAGCGATACAGGGTTTCATACCTTC. It translates to CASSDTGFHTF. The variable domain in full, with the rest retrieved from reference TRBV5-1 and TRBJ1-2, is KAGVTQTPRYLIKTRGQQVTLSCSPISGHRSVSWYQQTPGQGLQFLFEYFSETQRNKGNFPGRFSGRQFSNSRSEMNVSTLELGDSALYLCASSDTGFHTFGSGTRLTVV.

The chain joins TRBV5-6 to TRBJ2-7; no reliable D call. Trimming cost V 1 base and J 7 bases, with 12 bases left between them. The CDR3 consists of 13 residues. Looked up from germline, CDR1 is SGHDT and CDR2 is YYEEEE. Here the CDR3 DNA reads TGTGCCAGCAGCTTGCCTGGCGAACGGGAGCAGTACTTC. It translates to CASSLPGEREQYF.

The chain couples TRBV20-1 to TRBJ2-2; tentative D call: TRBD1 (6 bases). Germline V CDR1 and CDR2: DFQATT, SNEGSKA (reference sequence). The CDR3 spans 15 residues. V shed 3 bases and J shed 5 bases, with 16 bases lying between them. The CDR3 coding sequence is TGCAGTGCTAGGGGCGCAGGGGAGTGGACCGGGGAGCTGTTTTTT. Translating it yields CSARGAGEWTGELFF.

In its sample, this clonotype was seen many times. The chain links TRBV2 to TRBJ2-2; D not resolved. Looked up from germline, CDR1 is SNHLY and CDR2 is FYNNEI. The CDR3 loop spans 13 amino acids. V was clipped by 4 bases and J by 7 bases, with 10 bases between them. The CDR3 loop is CASSGLRGGELFF. CDR3 sequence (DNA): TGTGCCAGCAGTGGGTTACGTGGCGGGGAGCTGTTTTTT.

This clonotype came up many times. This rearrangement joins TRBV18 to TRBJ1-6; the match to TRBD1 covers 7 bases. The CDR3 has 15 amino acids. CDR1 and CDR2 from the germline V gene are KGHSH and LQKENI. V lost 2 bases, J lost 7 bases, and 5 bases stayed unmatched. Written as DNA, the CDR3 is TGTGCCAGCTCACCAGAGGGACAGAACAATTCACCCCTCCACTTT. It translates to CASSPEGQNNSPLHF.

The V call is TRBV10-3, the J call TRBJ2-1, with TRBD1 matching over 11 bases. V gave up 7 bases and J gave up 4 bases; unmatched junction bases: 6. Germline assignment: CDR1 ENHRY and CDR2 SYGVKD. The CDR3 runs to 15 residues. The CDR3, as DNA: TGTGCCATCAAGAAGGACAGGGGGCTTTACAATGAGCAGTTCTTC. Amino acids: CAIKKDRGLYNEQFF.